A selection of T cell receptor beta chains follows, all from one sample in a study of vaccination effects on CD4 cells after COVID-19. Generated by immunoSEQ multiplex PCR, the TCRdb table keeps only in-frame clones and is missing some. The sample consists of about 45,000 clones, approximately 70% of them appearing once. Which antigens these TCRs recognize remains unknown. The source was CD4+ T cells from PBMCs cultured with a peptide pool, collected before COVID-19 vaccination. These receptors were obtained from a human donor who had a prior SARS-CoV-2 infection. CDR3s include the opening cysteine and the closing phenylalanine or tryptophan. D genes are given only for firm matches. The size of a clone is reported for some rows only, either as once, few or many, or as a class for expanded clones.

TGTGCCAGCAGCGTAGAGGGTCACCCGAACACTGAAGCTTTCTTT CASSVEGHPNTEAFF TRBJ1-1 - TRBV9 -
TGTGCCAGTAGTGTAGACGGGACAGTAAACACTGAAGCTTTCTTT CASSVDGTVNTEAFF TRBJ1-1 TRBD1 TRBV19 -
TGTGCCACCAGCAGAGTAAGAGGGGGCGACGGCTACACCTTC CATSRVRGGDGYTF TRBJ1-2 TRBD1 TRBV15 -
TGCGCCAGCAGCTTGGAGGGGGCGGGTGATGAAAAACTGTTTTTT CASSLEGAGDEKLFF TRBJ1-4 TRBD1 TRBV5-1 -
TGTGCCAGCAGGGCGCGCGGGGTAGACATTCAGTACTTC CASRARGVDIQYF TRBJ2-4 - TRBV12-3/TRBV12-4 -
TGTGCCAGCGCCGGACAGGGGCACACTGAAGCTTTCTTT CASAGQGHTEAFF TRBJ1-1 TRBD1 TRBV28 -
TGTGCCAGCAGCGTAGGGCTGGCTAGCACAGATACGCAGTATTTT CASSVGLASTDTQYF TRBJ2-3 - TRBV9 -
TGTGCCAGCAGCACCCCAGGGGGCCCTGAAGCTTTCTTT CASSTPGGPEAFF TRBJ1-1 TRBD1 TRBV5-4 -
TGCGCCAGCAGCCAAATACAGGGGGTTGAAAAACTGTTTTTT CASSQIQGVEKLFF TRBJ1-4 TRBD1 TRBV4-1 -
TGTGCCACCAGCGGGGACTATACTCAAGAGACCCAGTACTTC CATSGDYTQETQYF TRBJ2-5 TRBD2 TRBV15 -
TGTGCCAGCAGTTTCCCGGGGACACCCAACTATGGCTACACCTTC CASSFPGTPNYGYTF TRBJ1-2 - TRBV28 -
TGTGCCAGCAGCTTAAACAGGGACTACGAGCAGTACTTC CASSLNRDYEQYF TRBJ2-7 - TRBV7-2 -
TGTGCCAGCGACAGGCTGAGCGGGGAGCTGTTTTTT CASDRLSGELFF TRBJ2-2 - TRBV7-9 -
TGCGCCAGCAGTCCCTACCGGGGGACGAACACCGGGGAGCTGTTTTTT CASSPYRGTNTGELFF TRBJ2-2 - TRBV23-1 -
TGTGCCAGCAGCTTAGTGGTAGCGGGTCCACAAGAGACCCAGTACTTC CASSLVVAGPQETQYF TRBJ2-5 TRBD2 TRBV7-9 -
TGTGCCAGCAGCTTAGCCTATCACAATGAGCAGTTCTTC CASSLAYHNEQFF TRBJ2-1 - TRBV11-2 -
TGCGCCAGCAGCTTAGTAACAGGGGGCGACTATGGCTACACCTTC CASSLVTGGDYGYTF TRBJ1-2 TRBD1 TRBV5-1 -
TGTGCCATCAGTGTGGGCATCGATACGCAGTATTTT CAISVGIDTQYF TRBJ2-3 - TRBV10-3 -
TGCGCCAGCAGCGAGGTAGCGGGCGTATCCTACAATGAGCAGTTCTTC CASSEVAGVSYNEQFF TRBJ2-1 TRBD2 TRBV5-1 -
TGTGCCAGCAGCATTGGGTCTCCGGTCTACAATGAGCAGTTCTTC CASSIGSPVYNEQFF TRBJ2-1 - TRBV6-5 -
TGTGCCAGCAGTCCCAGCGGGAGCCAATCCTTTCCCACAGATACGCAGTATTTT CASSPSGSQSFPTDTQYF TRBJ2-3 TRBD2 TRBV2 -
TGTGCCAGCAGCCGAAGGACTAGCGGTTACAATGAGCAGTTCTTC CASSRRTSGYNEQFF TRBJ2-1 TRBD2 TRBV5-4 -
TGTGCCATCAGGGACGGGACGGCTGGGGCCAACGTCCTGACTTTC CAIRDGTAGANVLTF TRBJ2-6 - TRBV10-3 -
TGTGCCAGTAGTATACCCCTCGCGGGTAAAGACAATGAGCAGTTCTTC CASSIPLAGKDNEQFF TRBJ2-1 - TRBV19 -
TGTGCCAGCAGCCCCACACTCGGGGGGTTAGGCTACACCTTC CASSPTLGGLGYTF TRBJ1-2 - TRBV11-2 -
TGCGCCAGCAGCATACCGCCGGGACTAGCGGGAGTGGGCGAAGAAAATGAGCAGTTCTTC CASSIPPGLAGVGEENEQFF TRBJ2-1 TRBD2 TRBV5-1 -
TGTGCCAGCAGGGCAGGACTAGGGGAAGCAGATACGCAGTATTTT CASRAGLGEADTQYF TRBJ2-3 TRBD2 TRBV5-4 few
TGTGCCAGCAGCTTACAGGGGATTTATAGCAATCAGCCCCAGCATTTT CASSLQGIYSNQPQHF TRBJ1-5 - TRBV7-2 once
TGTGCCAGCTCACCATCAGAGGGGGAGAAACTGTTTTTT CASSPSEGEKLFF TRBJ1-4 - TRBV18 -